One and the same sample provided the 25 T cell receptor beta chains below, sequenced in a study of T cells in Graves' hyperthyroidism and ophthalmopathy (dated by TCRdb to about 2019). Library generation was performed with multiplex PCR. TCRdb records Illumina HiSeq 2000 as the sequencer. Amplification of TCR beta CDR3 regions was carried out from RNA transcripts. The first round of RT-PCR for the TCR CDR3 was performed with the HTBI primer set and the Qiagen OneStep RT-PCR kit. TCRdb trimmed public reads at Q25 via fastp, called clones via MiXCR and kept in-frame beta chains. Identical CDR3 protein sequences are pooled into one entry, listed with their most common genes and DNA. Within this sample are nearly 600,000 distinct CDR3 sequences, with roughly 13% of them counted one time only. 5.5% to 7.5% of the sample is held by the ten biggest clonotypes. Material for sequencing was blood. The source of these receptors is a woman in her 30s with Graves' hyperthyroidism that later progressed to Graves' ophthalmopathy.

The chain joins TRBV5-1 to TRBJ2-1; 10 positions agree with TRBD2. CDR1 and CDR2 from the germline V gene are SGHRS and YFSETQ. CDR3 size: 17 residues. J gave up 5 bases and V 0 bases, and 8 bases lay outside the gene matches. Here the CDR3 DNA reads TGCGCCAGCAGCTTGGGTTCTAGCGGGAGTACCGACAATGAGCAGTTCTTC. Translated: CASSLGSSGSTDNEQFF.

The chain uses TRBV6-2 or TRBV6-3 and TRBJ1-5; D unresolved. Per the germline V gene, CDR1 is MNHEY and CDR2 is SVGEGT. With 8 bases removed from V and 6 bases from J, the gap between germline ends came to 14 bases. The length of the CDR3 is 13 residues. This chain's CDR3 is CASGTVPVQPQHF. The CDR3, as DNA: TGTGCCAGCGGTACCGTGCCCGTTCAGCCCCAGCATTTT.

This clonotype was observed at least ten times. The rearrangement joins TRBV18 to TRBJ2-7; possible D gene TRBD1, 6 bases. Germline V gene sequence: CDR1 KGHSH, CDR2 LQKENI. Between the trimmed V and J ends, which lost 5 bases and 7 bases, there was a span of 18 bases. This CDR3 comprises 14 residues. The CDR3 coding sequence is TGTGCCAGCTCAACTTACAGGGACCCCTGGGAGCAGTACTTC. It is translated as CASSTYRDPWEQYF.

This clonotype appeared many times. The V call is TRBV30, the J call TRBJ2-7; D gene ambiguous. Per germline, CDR1 GTSNPN and CDR2 SVGIG (reference sequence). This CDR3 contains 15 residues. Trimming cost V 0 bases and J 2 bases, with 14 bases left between them. The CDR3 DNA reads TGTGCCTGGAGTGTACCCCGCCACAGCACCTACGAGCAGTACTTC. This translates into CAWSVPRHSTYEQYF. Using reference TRBV30 and TRBJ2-7 for the parts outside the CDR3, the full variable domain is SQTIHQWPATLVQPVGSPLSLECTVEGTSNPNLYWYRQAAGRGLQLLFYSVGIGQISSEVPQNLSASRPQDRQFILSSKKLLLSDSGFYLCAWSVPRHSTYEQYFGPGTRLTVT.

In this sample, this clonotype turned up many times. The chain uses TRBV24-1 and TRBJ2-5; 9 nucleotides align to TRBD2. The CDR3 runs to 14 residues. Germline loops: CDR1 KGHDR, CDR2 SFDVKD. The J segment lost 5 bases and the V segment lost 4 bases, leaving 4 bases of the junction unmatched. This CDR3 reads CATSDPGLAETQYF. CDR3 in DNA: TGTGCCACCAGTGACCCTGGACTAGCGGAGACCCAGTACTTC.

V is TRBV6-1 and J is TRBJ2-7; D gene unclear. V lost 5 bases and J 4 bases, leaving 12 bases between the germline ends. CDR3 length equals 13 residues. Germline loops: CDR1 MNHNS, CDR2 SASEGT. This CDR3 is CASSNRLTYEQYF. The CDR3 region has the DNA TGTGCCAGCAGTAATCGCCTCACTTACGAGCAGTACTTC.

This clonotype was counted many times. CDR3 sequence (DNA): TGTGCCAGCAGCTTACTGGAGGAGTGGTCCGAGCAGTACTTC. The encoded protein is CASSLLEEWSEQYF. This sequence joins TRBV7-9 and TRBJ2-7; D might be TRBD2 (5 bases). Germline assignment: CDR1 SEHNR and CDR2 FQNEAQ (reference sequence). The CDR3 spans 14 residues. V shed 2 bases and J shed 6 bases, with 14 bases lying between them.

This clonotype was seen ten or more times. The V call is TRBV7-2, the J call TRBJ1-2, with D possibly matching TRBD1 (6 bases). This CDR3 region has 13 residues. The germline gives CDR1 SGHTA, CDR2 FQGNSA. V lost 5 bases and J 3 bases, leaving 10 bases between the germline ends. DNA of the CDR3: TGTGCCAGCAGCAGACAGGCGGACTATGGCTACACCTTC. Translating gives CASSRQADYGYTF.

This clonotype was found many times. V gene TRBV6-2 or TRBV6-3 combines with J gene TRBJ2-3, with D hard to call. V lost 4 bases, J lost 5 bases, and 19 bases lay in between. Germline values: CDR1 MNHEY, CDR2 SVGEGT. The CDR3 is made up of 16 amino acids. The CDR3 loop is CASSWLNSNPGDTQYF. The CDR3 DNA is TGTGCCAGCAGTTGGTTAAACTCGAACCCGGGAGATACGCAGTATTTT.

Turning to this clonotype: One end of the junction varies from germline; a read error may be responsible. V and J are TRBV28 and TRBJ2-7; 7 nucleotides match TRBD1. Germline V gene lookup returns CDR1 MDHEN and CDR2 SYDVKM. The CDR3 consists of 15 residues. The CDR3 spells CTSSLYRDSTYEQYF. The CDR3 coding sequence is TGTACCAGCAGTTTATACCGGGACAGTACCTACGAGCAGTACTTC. Together with reference TRBV28 and TRBJ2-7, the CDR3 gives the full variable domain: DVKVTQSSRYLVKRTGEKVFLECVQDMDHENMFWYRQDPGLGLRLIYFSYDVKMKEKGDIPEGYSVSREKKERFSLILESASTNQTSMYLCTSSLYRDSTYEQYFGPGTRLTVT.

This clonotype was observed at least ten times. The V and J genes are TRBV20-1 and TRBJ2-7, with 9 bases lining up with TRBD2. CDR3 length: 15 amino acids. V trimming: 0 bases; J trimming: 0 bases; junction bases outside the gene matches: 3. Germline lookup yields CDR1 DFQATT and CDR2 SNEGSKA (reference sequence). The CDR3: CSARDPAGGSYEQYF. In nucleotides, the CDR3 is TGCAGTGCTAGAGATCCAGCGGGGGGCTCCTACGAGCAGTACTTC.

This clonotype was found many times. The chain combines TRBV27 with TRBJ2-7; D might be TRBD1 (5 bases). This CDR3 contains 13 residues. The germline V gene has CDR1 MNHEY and CDR2 SMNVEV (reference sequence). The ends were cut back, 3 bases at V and 7 bases at J, with 13 bases in the middle. The chain's CDR3 is CASSFLPQGEQYF. The CDR3 DNA reads TGTGCCAGCAGTTTTCTCCCTCAGGGAGAGCAGTACTTC.

This clonotype was recorded many times. The chain combines TRBV6-1 with TRBJ2-1; D may be TRBD1 (6 bases). CDR1 and CDR2 (germline): MNHNS, SASEGT. This CDR3 is built from 17 residues. Trimming took 5 bases from V and 7 from J, leaving 24 bases between them. This CDR3 is CASSYPPVTSGTNEQFF. The CDR3 coding sequence is TGTGCCAGCAGTTACCCCCCGGTGACCTCAGGGACAAATGAGCAGTTCTTC.

This clonotype was counted many times. The gene calls are TRBV2 and TRBJ2-1; 7 nucleotides match TRBD2. V shed 6 bases, J shed 0 bases, and the junction held 5 bases outside the gene matches. The CDR3 totals 15 residues. CDR1 is SNHLY, CDR2 FYNNEI, per germline. DNA of the CDR3: TGTGCCAGCAGCACTACTAGCGACTCCTACAATGAGCAGTTCTTC. It encodes CASSTTSDSYNEQFF.

This clonotype came up many times. V and J are TRBV29-1 and TRBJ2-1; D possibly matches TRBD1 or TRBD2 (6 bases each). V lost 7 bases, J lost 9 bases, and 22 bases lay in between. Per germline, CDR1 SQVTM and CDR2 ANQGSEA. The CDR3 consists of 14 residues. CDR3 in amino acids: CSATFHRVRGEQFF. The CDR3 region has the DNA TGCAGCGCAACATTCCACAGGGTGCGGGGTGAGCAGTTCTTC.

This clonotype was seen ten or more times. V is TRBV20-1 and J is TRBJ2-3, with D possibly being TRBD2 (5 bases). The germline gives CDR1 DFQATT, CDR2 SNEGSKA (reference sequence). Trimming cost V 3 bases and J 0 bases, with 13 bases left between them. The CDR3 totals 15 residues. CDR3 sequence (DNA): TGCAGTGCTAGCCGAGGGAGCCTTAGCACAGATACGCAGTATTTT. Translated, it gives CSASRGSLSTDTQYF.

This clonotype was counted only a few times. This rearrangement joins TRBV3-1 to TRBJ2-7, with D perhaps TRBD1 (5 bases). Germline V CDR1 and CDR2: LGHDT, YNNKEL (reference sequence). The CDR3 spans 14 residues. Trimming left V 4 bases short and J 6 bases short, with 16 bases between. The CDR3 sequence is CASSLGHYSAEQYF. CDR3 DNA: TGTGCCAGCAGCCTCGGACATTACTCCGCCGAGCAGTACTTC.

Ten or more counts support this clonotype. The chain is built from TRBV7-2 and TRBJ1-5; TRBD1 is a possible D gene (5 bases). Germline assignment: CDR1 SGHTA and CDR2 FQGNSA. V was cut by 2 bases and J by 7 bases, with 12 bases left in between. The CDR3 is 14 amino acids. The chain's CDR3 is CASSLLRDAQPQHF. CDR3 coding DNA: TGTGCCAGCAGCTTATTAAGGGACGCCCAGCCCCAGCATTTT.

This clonotype was seen only a few times. The CDR3 loop reads CSARPGGAFNSPLHF. The CDR3 DNA is TGCAGTGCTAGACCGGGGGGGGCCTTTAATTCACCCCTCCACTTT. V and J are TRBV20-1 and TRBJ1-6; D is possibly TRBD1 (6 bases). The CDR3 runs 15 residues. Trimming left V 2 bases short and J 6 bases short, with 14 bases between. From germline, CDR1 is DFQATT and CDR2 SNEGSKA (reference sequence).

In this sample, this clonotype turned up a few times. The J gene is TRBJ1-3, the V gene TRBV3-1, with 10 bases identical to TRBD1. The V gene's germline CDR1 is LGHDT and CDR2 YNNKEL (reference sequence). This CDR3 spans 17 amino acids. V was clipped by 4 bases and J by 2 bases; unmatched bases: 8. CDR3: CASSRPPGTGAGNTIYF. The CDR3 nucleotides read TGTGCCAGCAGCCGCCCCCCGGGGACAGGGGCTGGAAACACCATATATTTT.

This chain uses TRBV19 with TRBJ1-3; tentative D call: TRBD1 (6 bases). Germline assignment: CDR1 LNHDA and CDR2 SQIVND (reference sequence). With 3 bases removed from V and 0 bases from J, the gap between germline ends came to 9 bases. The CDR3 covers 15 residues. Written as DNA, the CDR3 is TGTGCCAGTAGTATTACAGGGACCTCTGGAAACACCATATATTTT. Its translation: CASSITGTSGNTIYF.

This clonotype has ten or more counts. The V and J genes are TRBV6-1 and TRBJ2-7; no clear D gene. The V gene lost 0 bases and the J gene lost 1 base, with 13 bases spanning the gap. The CDR3 runs 16 residues. The germline gives CDR1 MNHNS, CDR2 SASEGT. CDR3 DNA sequence: TGTGCCAGCAGTGAAGCCGCGCCTATTGCTTCCTACGAGCAGTACTTC. Residues: CASSEAAPIASYEQYF.

This clonotype was seen a handful of times. This chain uses TRBV20-1 with TRBJ2-1; 7 bases are a match to TRBD2. The CDR3 is 12 amino acids. Germline CDR1 is DFQATT and CDR2 is SNEGSKA (reference sequence). V dropped 2 bases and J dropped 7; count of bases not matched to a gene: 2. CDR3 amino acids: CSARPGGNEQFF. Written as DNA, the CDR3 is TGCAGTGCTAGACCCGGGGGGAATGAGCAGTTCTTC.

A few counts support this clonotype. In nucleotides, the CDR3 is TGCAGTGCTCTCCTGACTAGCGGGAGATGGGCCAAAAACATTCAGTACTTC. Amino acids: CSALLTSGRWAKNIQYF. The V gene is TRBV20-1, the J gene TRBJ2-4; 12 positions agree with TRBD2. Germline trimming cut 5 bases from V and 1 base from J; bases unmatched to any gene: 9. Germline V CDR1 and CDR2: DFQATT, SNEGSKA (reference sequence). The CDR3 is 17 amino acids.

This clonotype was picked up many times. V usage is TRBV10-3 and J usage is TRBJ2-5; the D gene is possibly TRBD2 (5 bases). The ends were cut back, 0 bases at V and 5 bases at J, with 10 bases in the middle. There are 14 residues in the CDR3. Germline lookup yields CDR1 ENHRY and CDR2 SYGVKD. This CDR3 is CAISESVGVETQYF. CDR3 DNA: TGTGCCATCAGTGAGTCGGTCGGGGTTGAGACCCAGTACTTC.